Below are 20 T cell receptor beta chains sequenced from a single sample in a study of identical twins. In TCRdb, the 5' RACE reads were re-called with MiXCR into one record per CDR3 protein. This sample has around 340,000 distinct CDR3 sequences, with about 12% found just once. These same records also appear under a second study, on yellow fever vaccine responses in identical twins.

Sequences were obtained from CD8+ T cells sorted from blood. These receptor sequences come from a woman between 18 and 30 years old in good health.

The CDR3 DNA is TGCAGTGCTACCCCGGCGGCACTTAGCACAGATACGCAGTATTTT. It translates to CSATPAALSTDTQYF. This chain uses TRBV20-1 with TRBJ2-3; no clear D. The CDR3 has 15 residues. Trimming removed 4 bases at V and 0 bases at J, with 14 bases between. Looked up from germline, CDR1 is DFQATT and CDR2 is SNEGSKA (reference sequence).

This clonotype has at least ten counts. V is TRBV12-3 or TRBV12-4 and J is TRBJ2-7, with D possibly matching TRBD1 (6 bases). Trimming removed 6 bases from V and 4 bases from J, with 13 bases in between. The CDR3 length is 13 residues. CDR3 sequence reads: CASSLAGDYEQYF. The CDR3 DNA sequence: TGTGCCAGCAGCCTAGCAGGGGATTACGAGCAGTACTTC.

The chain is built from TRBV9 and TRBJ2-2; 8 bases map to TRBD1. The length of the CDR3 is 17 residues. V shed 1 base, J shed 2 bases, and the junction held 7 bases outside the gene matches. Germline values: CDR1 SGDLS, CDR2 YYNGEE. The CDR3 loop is CASSVIRQGANTGELFF. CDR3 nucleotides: TGTGCCAGCAGCGTAATCCGGCAGGGGGCTAACACCGGGGAGCTGTTTTTT.

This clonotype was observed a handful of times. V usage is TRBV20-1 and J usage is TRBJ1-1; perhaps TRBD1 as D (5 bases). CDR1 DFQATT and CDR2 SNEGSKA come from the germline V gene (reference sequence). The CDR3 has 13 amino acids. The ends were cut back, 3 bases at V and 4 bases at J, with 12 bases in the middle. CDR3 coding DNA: TGCAGTGCTAGGGGCAGGGAGGTCACTGAAGCTTTCTTT. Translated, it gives CSARGREVTEAFF.

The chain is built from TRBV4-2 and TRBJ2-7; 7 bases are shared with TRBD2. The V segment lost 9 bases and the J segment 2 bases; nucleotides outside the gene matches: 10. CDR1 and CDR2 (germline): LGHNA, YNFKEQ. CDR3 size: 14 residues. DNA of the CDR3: TGTGCCAGGGGCCCCGGGACTATAGCCTACGAGCAGTACTTC. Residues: CARGPGTIAYEQYF.

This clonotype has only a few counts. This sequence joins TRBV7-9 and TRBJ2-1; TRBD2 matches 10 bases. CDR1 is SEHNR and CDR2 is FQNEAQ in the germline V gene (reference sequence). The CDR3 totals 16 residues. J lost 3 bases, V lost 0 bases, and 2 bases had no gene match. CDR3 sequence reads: CASSLASGGFYNEQFF. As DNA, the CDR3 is TGTGCCAGCAGCTTAGCTAGCGGGGGGTTCTACAATGAGCAGTTCTTC.

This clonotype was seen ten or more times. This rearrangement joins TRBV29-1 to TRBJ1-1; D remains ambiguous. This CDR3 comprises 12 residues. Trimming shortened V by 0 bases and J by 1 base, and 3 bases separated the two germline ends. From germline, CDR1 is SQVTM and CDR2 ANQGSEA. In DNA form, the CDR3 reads TGCAGCGTTGAAGAAGGGAACACTGAAGCTTTCTTT. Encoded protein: CSVEEGNTEAFF.

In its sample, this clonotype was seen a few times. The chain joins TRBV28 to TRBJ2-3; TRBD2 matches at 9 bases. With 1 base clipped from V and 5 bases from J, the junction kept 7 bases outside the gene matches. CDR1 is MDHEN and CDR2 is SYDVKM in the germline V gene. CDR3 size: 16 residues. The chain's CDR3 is CASSLLAGDVIDTQYF. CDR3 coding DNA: TGTGCCAGCAGTTTATTAGCGGGAGATGTTATAGATACGCAGTATTTT.

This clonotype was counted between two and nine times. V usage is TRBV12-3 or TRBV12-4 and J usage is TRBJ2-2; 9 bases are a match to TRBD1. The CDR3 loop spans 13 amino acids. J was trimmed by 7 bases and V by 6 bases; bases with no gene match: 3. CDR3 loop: CASSGQGNGELFF. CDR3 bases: TGTGCCAGCAGCGGACAGGGGAACGGGGAGCTGTTTTTT.

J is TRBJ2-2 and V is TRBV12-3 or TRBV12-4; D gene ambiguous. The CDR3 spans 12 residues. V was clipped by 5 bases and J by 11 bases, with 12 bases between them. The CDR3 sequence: CASSLIRRELFF. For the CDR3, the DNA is TGTGCCAGCAGTCTAATCCGCCGAGAGCTGTTTTTT.

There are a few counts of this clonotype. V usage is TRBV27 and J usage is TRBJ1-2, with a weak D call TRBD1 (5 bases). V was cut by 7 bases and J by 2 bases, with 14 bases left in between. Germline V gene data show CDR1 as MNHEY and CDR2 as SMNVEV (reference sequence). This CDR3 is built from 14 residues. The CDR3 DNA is TGTGCCAGCAAAAGCGCAGGGCAAAACTATGGCTACACCTTC. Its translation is CASKSAGQNYGYTF.

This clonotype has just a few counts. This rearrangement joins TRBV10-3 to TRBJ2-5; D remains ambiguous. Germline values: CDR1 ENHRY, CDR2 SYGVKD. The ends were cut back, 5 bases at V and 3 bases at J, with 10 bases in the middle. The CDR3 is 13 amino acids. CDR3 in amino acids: CAISRKVEETQYF. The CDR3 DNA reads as TGTGCCATCAGTCGTAAGGTTGAAGAGACCCAGTACTTC.

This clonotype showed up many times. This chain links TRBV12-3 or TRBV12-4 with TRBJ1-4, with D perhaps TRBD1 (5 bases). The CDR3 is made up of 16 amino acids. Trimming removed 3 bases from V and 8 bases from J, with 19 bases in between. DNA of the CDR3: TGTGCCAGCAGTTTCGGGACCGGGAGATTGAAGGAAAAACTGTTTTTT. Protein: CASSFGTGRLKEKLFF.

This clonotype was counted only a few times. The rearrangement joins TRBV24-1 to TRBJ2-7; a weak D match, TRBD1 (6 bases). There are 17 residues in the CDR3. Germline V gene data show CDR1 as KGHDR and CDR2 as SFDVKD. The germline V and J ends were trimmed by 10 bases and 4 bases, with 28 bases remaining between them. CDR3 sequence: CATEPRWDNSPSYEQYV. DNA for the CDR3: TGTGCCACAGAACCGCGGTGGGACAATTCCCCCTCTTACGAGCAGTACGTC.

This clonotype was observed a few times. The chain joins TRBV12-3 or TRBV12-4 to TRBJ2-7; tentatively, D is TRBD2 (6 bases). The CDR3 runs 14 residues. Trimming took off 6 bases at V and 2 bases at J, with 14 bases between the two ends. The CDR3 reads CASSGTSSAYEQYF. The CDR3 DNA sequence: TGTGCCAGCAGCGGGACTTCCTCGGCCTACGAGCAGTACTTC.

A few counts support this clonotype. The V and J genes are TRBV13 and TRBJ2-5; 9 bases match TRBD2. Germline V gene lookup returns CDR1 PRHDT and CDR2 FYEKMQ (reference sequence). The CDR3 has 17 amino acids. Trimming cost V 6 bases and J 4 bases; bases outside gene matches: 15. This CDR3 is CASSSKIAGEDLETQYF. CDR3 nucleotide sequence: TGTGCCAGCAGTTCTAAAATAGCGGGAGAGGATCTAGAGACCCAGTACTTC.

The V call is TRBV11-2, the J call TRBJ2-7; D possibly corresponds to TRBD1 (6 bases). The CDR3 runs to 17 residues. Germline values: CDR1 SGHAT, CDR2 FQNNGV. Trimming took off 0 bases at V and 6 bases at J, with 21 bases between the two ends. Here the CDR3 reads CASSLEGASLGDFEQYV. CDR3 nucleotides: TGTGCCAGCAGCTTAGAGGGGGCATCCCTCGGGGATTTCGAGCAGTACGTC.

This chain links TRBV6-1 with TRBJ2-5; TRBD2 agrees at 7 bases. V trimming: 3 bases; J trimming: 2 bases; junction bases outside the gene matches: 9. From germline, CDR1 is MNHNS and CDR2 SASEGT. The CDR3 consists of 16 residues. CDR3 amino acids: CASSDDLADPQETQYF. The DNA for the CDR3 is TGTGCCAGCAGTGACGACCTAGCGGACCCACAAGAGACCCAGTACTTC.

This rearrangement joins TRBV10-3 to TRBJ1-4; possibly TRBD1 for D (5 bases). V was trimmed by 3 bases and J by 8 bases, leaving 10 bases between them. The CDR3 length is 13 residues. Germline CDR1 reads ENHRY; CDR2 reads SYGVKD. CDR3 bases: TGTGCCATCAGTGATCGCGAGGGGGAAAAACTGTTTTTT. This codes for CAISDREGEKLFF.

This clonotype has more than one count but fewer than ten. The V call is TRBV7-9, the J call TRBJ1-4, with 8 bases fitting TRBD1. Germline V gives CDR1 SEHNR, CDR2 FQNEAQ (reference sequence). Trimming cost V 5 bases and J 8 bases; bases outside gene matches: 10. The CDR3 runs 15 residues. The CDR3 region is CASSPPDRVGEKLFF. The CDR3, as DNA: TGTGCCAGCAGCCCGCCGGACAGGGTCGGCGAAAAACTGTTTTTT.